Listed here are 11 T cell receptor beta chains from one sample, sequenced in a study of T cell responses to AZD1222 COVID-19 vaccine. TCRdb keeps only in-frame clones here, not all; method: immunoSEQ multiplex PCR. Here the sample spans 100,000 or so clones, approximately 86% being singletons. This specimen consisted of peripheral blood, obtained 28 days after the second AZD1222 dose. Source of these receptors: an adult who received the AZD1222 COVID-19 vaccine.

V is TRBV19 and J is TRBJ2-1; TRBD2 aligns across 9 bases. CDR1 and CDR2 from the germline V gene are LNHDA and SQIVND (reference sequence). V gave up 10 bases and J gave up 0 bases; unmatched junction bases: 4. The CDR3 has 14 residues. The CDR3 coding sequence is TGTGCCACCAGTAGCGGGAGCTCCTACAATGAGCAGTTCTTC. Translated: CATSSGSSYNEQFF.

The rearrangement links TRBV6-2 or TRBV6-3 to TRBJ2-7; 12 bases are a match to TRBD2. The J segment lost 6 bases and the V segment lost 5 bases, leaving 8 bases of the junction unmatched. The CDR3 is made up of 15 amino acids. Germline V gene data show CDR1 as MNHEY and CDR2 as SVGEGT. The CDR3 region is CASSRLAGVEGEQYF. CDR3 sequence (DNA): TGTGCCAGCAGTCGACTAGCGGGAGTAGAGGGCGAGCAGTACTTC.

The V and J genes are TRBV7-8 and TRBJ2-3; no clear D gene. The CDR3 is 15 amino acids. Germline V lookup: CDR1 SGHVS, CDR2 FQNEAQ. Trimming took off 1 base at V and 1 base at J, with 9 bases between the two ends. The CDR3 coding sequence is TGTGCCAGCAGCTTAGAAGGGCGAGGCACAGATACGCAGTATTTT. Translated: CASSLEGRGTDTQYF.

The chain has TRBV28 and TRBJ2-7; 10 bases are a match to TRBD2. In germline, CDR1 is MDHEN, CDR2 SYDVKM. The CDR3 is 15 residues long. The J segment lost 1 base and the V segment lost 9 bases, leaving 9 bases of the junction unmatched. The CDR3 here is CASQAGTSDSYEQYF. The CDR3 nucleotides read TGTGCCAGTCAGGCCGGGACTAGCGATTCCTACGAGCAGTACTTC.

Only one count was recorded for this clone. J is TRBJ1-1 and V is TRBV28; D remains ambiguous. This CDR3 region has 14 residues. Between the trimmed V and J ends, which lost 3 bases and 0 bases, there was a span of 8 bases. Germline assignment: CDR1 MDHEN and CDR2 SYDVKM. The CDR3 loop reads CASSFLLVNTEAFF. The CDR3 DNA sequence: TGTGCCAGCAGTTTCCTGCTGGTGAACACTGAAGCTTTCTTT.

CDR3 region: CASYGMGLDEQYF. As DNA, the CDR3 is TGTGCCAGCTATGGCATGGGATTAGACGAGCAGTACTTC. The chain has TRBV6-5 and TRBJ2-7, with D uncertain. This CDR3 is built from 13 residues. Trimming cost V 8 bases and J 5 bases, with 16 bases left between them. Germline-derived CDR1 and CDR2 are MNHEY and SVGAGI.

The V and J genes are TRBV19 and TRBJ2-3; D not resolved. Germline V gene lookup returns CDR1 LNHDA and CDR2 SQIVND (reference sequence). V lost 1 base, J lost 4 bases, and 6 bases lay in between. The CDR3 totals 13 residues. The CDR3 region is CASSIGRADTQYF. CDR3 bases: TGTGCCAGTAGTATAGGGCGCGCAGATACGCAGTATTTT.

The J gene is TRBJ1-2, the V gene TRBV28; D unresolved. CDR1 is MDHEN, CDR2 SYDVKM, per germline. V lost 0 bases and J 1 base, leaving 15 bases between the germline ends. The CDR3 consists of 17 residues. The CDR3 sequence: CASSLWDGPGVNYGYTF. DNA of the CDR3: TGTGCCAGCAGTTTATGGGACGGCCCCGGGGTTAACTATGGCTACACCTTC.

The chain joins TRBV5-1 to TRBJ1-1; TRBD1 matches at 10 bases. The CDR3 loop spans 15 amino acids. Unmatched junction bases numbered 2, after V lost 0 bases and J lost 3 bases. In germline, CDR1 is SGHRS, CDR2 YFSETQ. The CDR3 DNA follows: TGCGCCAGCAGCTTGGGTGGACAGGGGGACACTGAAGCTTTCTTT. Encoded protein: CASSLGGQGDTEAFF. Full variable domain (outside the CDR3, taken from reference TRBV5-1 and TRBJ1-1): KAGVTQTPRYLIKTRGQQVTLSCSPISGHRSVSWYQQTPGQGLQFLFEYFSETQRNKGNFPGRFSGRQFSNSRSEMNVSTLELGDSALYLCASSLGGQGDTEAFFGQGTRLTVV.

This chain joins TRBV7-3 and TRBJ2-1, with 9 bases matching TRBD2. CDR3 length equals 19 residues. CDR1 and CDR2 (germline): SGHTA, FQGTGA. The trim removed 4 bases at V and 6 bases at J, leaving 19 bases unmatched. The CDR3 DNA sequence: TGTGCCAGCAGCTCATCGCCTCGATCATGGCGGGAGGGCTCCAATGAGCAGTTCTTC. This translates into CASSSSPRSWREGSNEQFF.

CDR3: CATSDPGAANYEQYF. For the CDR3, the DNA is TGTGCCACCAGTGACCCAGGGGCAGCTAACTACGAGCAGTACTTC. The rearrangement joins TRBV24-1 to TRBJ2-7, with TRBD1 as a possible D gene (6 bases). This CDR3 is built from 15 residues. V shed 4 bases and J shed 3 bases, with 15 bases lying between them. CDR1 and CDR2 (germline): KGHDR, SFDVKD.